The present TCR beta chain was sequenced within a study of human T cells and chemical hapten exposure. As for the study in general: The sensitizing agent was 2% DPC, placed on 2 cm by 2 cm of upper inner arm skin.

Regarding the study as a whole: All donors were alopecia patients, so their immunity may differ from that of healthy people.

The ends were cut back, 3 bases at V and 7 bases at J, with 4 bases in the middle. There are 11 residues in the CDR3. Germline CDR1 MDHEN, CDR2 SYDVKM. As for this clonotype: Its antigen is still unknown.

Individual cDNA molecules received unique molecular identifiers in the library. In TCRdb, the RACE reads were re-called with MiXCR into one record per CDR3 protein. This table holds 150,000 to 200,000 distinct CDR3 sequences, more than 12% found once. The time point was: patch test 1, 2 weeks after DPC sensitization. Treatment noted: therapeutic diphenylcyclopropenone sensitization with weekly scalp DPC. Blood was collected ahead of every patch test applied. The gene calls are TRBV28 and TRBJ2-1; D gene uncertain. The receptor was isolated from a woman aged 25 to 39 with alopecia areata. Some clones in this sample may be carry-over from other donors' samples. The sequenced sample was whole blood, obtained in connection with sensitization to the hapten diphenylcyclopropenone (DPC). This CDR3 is CASSLRNEQFF. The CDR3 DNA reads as TGTGCCAGCAGTTTGCGGAATGAGCAGTTCTTC.